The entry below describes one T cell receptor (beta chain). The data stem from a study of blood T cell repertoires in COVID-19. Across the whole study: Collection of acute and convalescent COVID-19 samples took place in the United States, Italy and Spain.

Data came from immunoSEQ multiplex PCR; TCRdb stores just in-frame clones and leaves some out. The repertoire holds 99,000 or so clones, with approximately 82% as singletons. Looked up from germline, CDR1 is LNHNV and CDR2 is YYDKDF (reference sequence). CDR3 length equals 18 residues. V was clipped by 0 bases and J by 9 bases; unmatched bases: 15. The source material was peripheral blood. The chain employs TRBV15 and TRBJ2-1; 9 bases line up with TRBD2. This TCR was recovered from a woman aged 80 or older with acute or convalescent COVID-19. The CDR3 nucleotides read TGTGCCACCAGCAGAGAATCCCTCTGGGGCGGGAGGGCGGTTGAGCAGTTCTTC. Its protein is CATSRESLWGGRAVEQFF. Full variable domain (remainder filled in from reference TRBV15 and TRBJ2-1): DAMVIQNPRYQVTQFGKPVTLSCSQTLNHNVMYWYQQKSSQAPKLLFHYYDKDFNNEADTPDNFQSRRPNTSFCFLDIRSPGLGDTAMYLCATSRESLWGGRAVEQFFGPGTRLTVL.